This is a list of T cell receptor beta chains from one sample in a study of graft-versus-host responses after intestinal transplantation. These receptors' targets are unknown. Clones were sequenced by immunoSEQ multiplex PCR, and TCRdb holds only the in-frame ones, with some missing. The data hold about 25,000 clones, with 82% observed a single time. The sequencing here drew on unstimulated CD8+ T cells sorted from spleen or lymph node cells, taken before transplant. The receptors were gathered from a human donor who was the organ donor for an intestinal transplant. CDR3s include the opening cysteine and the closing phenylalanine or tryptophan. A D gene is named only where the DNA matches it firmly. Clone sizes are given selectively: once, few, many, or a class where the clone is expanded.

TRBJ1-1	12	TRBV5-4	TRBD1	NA	CACGQGNTEAFF	TGTGCCTGTGGACAGGGGAACACTGAAGCTTTCTTT
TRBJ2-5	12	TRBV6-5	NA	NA	CATSDPRETQYF	TGTGCCACCTCAGACCCAAGGGAGACCCAGTACTTC
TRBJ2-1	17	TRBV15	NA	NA	CATSREIGDRYYNEQFF	TGTGCCACCAGCAGAGAAATCGGAGATAGATACTACAATGAGCAGTTCTTC
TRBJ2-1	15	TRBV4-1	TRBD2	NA	CASSQVYRGGEEQFF	TGCGCCAGCAGCCAAGTATACCGGGGGGGCGAGGAGCAGTTCTTC
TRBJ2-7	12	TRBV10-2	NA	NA	CASRSGSYEQYF	TGCGCCAGCAGATCAGGCTCCTACGAGCAGTACTTC
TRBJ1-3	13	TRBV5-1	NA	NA	CASSLGQGNTIYF	TGCGCCAGCAGCTTAGGACAGGGAAACACCATATATTTT
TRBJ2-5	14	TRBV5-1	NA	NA	CASSFGWGEETQYF	TGCGCCAGCAGCTTCGGGTGGGGGGAAGAGACCCAGTACTTC
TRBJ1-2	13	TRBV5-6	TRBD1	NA	CASSRDRGRGYTF	TGTGCCAGCAGCAGGGACAGGGGGCGAGGCTACACCTTC
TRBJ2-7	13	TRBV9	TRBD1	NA	CASSVGTGFEQYF	TGTGCCAGCAGCGTAGGGACAGGGTTCGAGCAGTACTTC
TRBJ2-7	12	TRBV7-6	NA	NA	CASSSGNYEQYF	TGTGCCAGCAGCTCCGGAAACTACGAGCAGTACTTC
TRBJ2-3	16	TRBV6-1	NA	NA	CASSGAGFASTDTQYF	TGTGCCAGCAGTGGGGCGGGGTTTGCCTCCACAGATACGCAGTATTTT
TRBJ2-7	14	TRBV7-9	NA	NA	CASSLAGTSYEQYF	TGTGCCAGCAGCTTAGCTGGAACCTCCTACGAGCAGTACTTC
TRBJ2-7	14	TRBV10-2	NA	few	CASNPDSNSDEQYF	TGCGCCAGCAACCCGGACTCCAACTCGGACGAGCAGTACTTC
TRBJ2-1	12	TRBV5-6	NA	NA	CASSSRRNEQFF	TGTGCCAGCAGCTCGAGGAGGAATGAGCAGTTCTTC